Described below is a single T cell receptor (beta chain) sequence and its context. Its antigen is undetermined. The data derive from a study of post-analysis software for immune sequencing data. At the level of the study: The disease courses covered relapsing-remitting, secondary progressive and progressive-relapsing multiple sclerosis.

Prepared TCR beta cDNA libraries contained unique molecular identifiers. TCRdb reprocessed the PCR reads with MiXCR, giving one entry per CDR3 protein. The profile covers roughly 170,000 distinct CDR3 sequences, with roughly 31% appearing a single time and more than 1.3% taken by the ten largest. Study findings and constraints: Five TRBV segments, TRBV5-6, TRBV5-1 and TRBV20-1 among them, were found more frequent in patients than controls.

Trimming cost V 2 bases and J 5 bases, with 15 bases left between them. The CDR3 totals 15 residues. This clonotype was sampled from a girl aged 10 to 17 with multiple sclerosis. This chain uses TRBV12-3 or TRBV12-4 with TRBJ2-5, with D perhaps matching TRBD1 (5 bases). The source material was blood. This CDR3 is CASSLRAREQETQYF. In DNA, the CDR3 is TGTGCCAGCAGTTTAAGGGCCAGGGAACAGGAGACCCAGTACTTC.